The rows below give T cell receptor beta chains drawn from one sample of a study of T-cell reconstitution after alpha-beta-depleted transplantation in children. TCRdb independently ran MiXCR on the PCR reads; one entry per CDR3 protein. The data hold 750,000 to 950,000 distinct CDR3 sequences, with around 17% observed a single time. The sample consisted of PBMCs, mostly from graft donor cells, taken 360 days after TCRalphabeta/CD19-depleted stem cell transplant. The receptors come from a male patient younger than 18 who had a stem cell transplant for acute lymphoblastic leukemia, so the T cells may come from the graft donor. CDR3s include the opening cysteine and the closing phenylalanine or tryptophan. D genes are given only for firm matches. Only some rows state a clone size, as once, few, many or a class for expanded clones.

D	V	J	size	DNA	CDR3
TRBD2	TRBV28	TRBJ2-7	few	TGTGCCAGCTGTCCTAGCGGGAGAAGGAGCTCCTACGAGCAGTACTTC	CASCPSGRRSSYEQYF
TRBD2	TRBV19	TRBJ2-7	.	TGTGCCAGTAGTATCGGCAGCGGGAGTCCCGAGCAGTACTTC	CASSIGSGSPEQYF
TRBD1	TRBV6-5	TRBJ1-4	.	TGTGCCAGCAGTTACTCCGACAGGGGCGTAAAACTGTTTTTT	CASSYSDRGVKLFF
TRBD1	TRBV20-1	TRBJ2-7	few	TGCAGTGCACAGGAAGGGGGCGGTGGCTCCTACGAGCAGTACTTC	CSAQEGGGGSYEQYF
TRBD1	TRBV7-2	TRBJ2-3	many	TGTGCCAGTGAGGGACAGGGGGTAACAGATACGCAGTATTTT	CASEGQGVTDTQYF
.	TRBV11-2	TRBJ2-2	.	TGTGCCAGCAGAACAGGACAGTTTTTAGGAGAAGACACCGGGGAGCTGTTTTTT	CASRTGQFLGEDTGELFF
.	TRBV5-4	TRBJ2-1	few	TGTGCCAGCAGCTTGGCACCTAGCGTCAATGAGCAGTTCTTC	CASSLAPSVNEQFF
TRBD1	TRBV25-1	TRBJ2-7	.	TGTGCCAGCAGTGAATCCGGGACAGGGTACCACGAGCAGTACTTC	CASSESGTGYHEQYF
.	TRBV3-1	TRBJ2-5	.	TGTGCCAGCAGATACCCCGTGAGGGAGACCCAGTACTTC	CASRYPVRETQYF
.	TRBV5-1	TRBJ1-1	many	TGCGCCAGCAGCTTGGAAGTCTGGGGGAACACTGAAGCTTTCTTT	CASSLEVWGNTEAFF
.	TRBV9	TRBJ2-7	.	TGTGCCAGCAGCGTAGGGGGGAATGCCTACGAGCAGTACTTC	CASSVGGNAYEQYF
.	TRBV6-2/TRBV6-3	TRBJ2-1	.	TGTGCCAGCATCCCCCAGGGACCGGTTTCCTACAATGAGCAGTTCTTC	CASIPQGPVSYNEQFF
.	TRBV7-2	TRBJ2-3	few	TGTGCCAGCAGCTCCCCTGTGGTGAGCGAAACAGATACGCAGTATTTT	CASSSPVVSETDTQYF
.	TRBV9	TRBJ2-5	few	TGTGCCAGCAGCGCCGTGGGCTACGAGACCCAGTACTTC	CASSAVGYETQYF
TRBD2	TRBV29-1	TRBJ2-5	many	TGCAGCGTTGAGGAAGCGGGAGTGGTCACGGAGACCCAGTACTTC	CSVEEAGVVTETQYF
TRBD1	TRBV7-8	TRBJ1-5	once	TGTGCCAGCAGCTTCACCGGGACAGGAGCTCAGCCCCAGCATTTT	CASSFTGTGAQPQHF
TRBD2	TRBV5-1	TRBJ2-5	.	TGCGCCAGCAGCCAATCTAGCGGGAGGGCCGTAAGGAGAGAGACCCAGTACTTC	CASSQSSGRAVRRETQYF
.	TRBV7-6	TRBJ2-1	few	TGTGCCAGCAGCCCCCTCGACGGCCTACCCAATGAGCAGTTCTTC	CASSPLDGLPNEQFF
.	TRBV4-1	TRBJ1-2	.	TGCGCCAGCAGCCAAGTCCCTACAGGGTTCGGCTATGGCTACACCTTC	CASSQVPTGFGYGYTF
.	TRBV11-2	TRBJ2-7	.	TGTGCCAGCAGCTTTCGAGCCAAGATTTACGAGCAGTACTTC	CASSFRAKIYEQYF
.	TRBV10-3	TRBJ2-1	few	TGTGCCATCAGTGAGTGGGAGATCGGGTACAATGAGCAGTTCTTC	CAISEWEIGYNEQFF
TRBD2	TRBV4-1	TRBJ2-7	few	TGCGCCAGCAGCCAAGATAAAGCGGGGACTACCTACGAGCAGTACTTC	CASSQDKAGTTYEQYF
.	TRBV4-1	TRBJ2-7	.	TGCGCCAGCAGCCTCGAAATAGGGGTTTTCGTCCACGAGCAGTACTTC	CASSLEIGVFVHEQYF
.	TRBV11-1	TRBJ2-5	few	TGTGCCAGCAGCTTAGTAATGGCGGACCCAGCGACGCTTCAAGAGACCCAGTACTTC	CASSLVMADPATLQETQYF
TRBD1	TRBV7-2	TRBJ1-1	few	TGTGCCAGCAGCTTACTGGGACAGGTGAACACTGAAGCTTTCTTT	CASSLLGQVNTEAFF
.	TRBV5-1	TRBJ2-5	few	TGCGCCAGCAGCTTGGGACGGGAGCCGGGGGAGACCCAGTACTTC	CASSLGREPGETQYF
.	TRBV7-9	TRBJ2-7	.	TGTGCCAGCATCTTGACAGGTGGCTCCTACGAGCAGTACTTC	CASILTGGSYEQYF
.	TRBV7-2	TRBJ1-1	.	TGTGCCAGCAGCCTCCAGGGGAGGCTTGTCAACACTGAAGCTTTCTTT	CASSLQGRLVNTEAFF
.	TRBV6-1	TRBJ2-5	.	TGTGCCAGCACCCGAGACCCGAATCCATCGGGGACCCAGTACTTC	CASTRDPNPSGTQYF
.	TRBV2	TRBJ2-7	.	TGTGCCAGCCGGAAAGGATACACTGGGGAGCAGTACTTC	CASRKGYTGEQYF